This T cell receptor (beta chain) appears in the sequencing data of a study of cytomegalovirus exposure and HLA in healthy donors. Findings and caveats of the study: An analysis done earlier found most TCR beta V segments productive about 87% or about 30% of the time. It was shown in a later analysis that HLA-associated TCR beta chains were more clonally expanded than other, equally common chains.

About this clone itself: What it binds is not known.

PCR was performed using 60 Vbeta and 13 Jbeta primers. Per the study methods: In a later analysis, roughly 86 million unique TCR beta chains included roughly 11 million shared by two or more donors. The table came from immunoSEQ multiplex PCR; TCRdb's copy has only in-frame clones and leaves some out. The V and J calls and clone size are taken from that table; D and trimming were inferred from the DNA. The profile shows over 95,000 clones, over 65% of them singletons. Germline V CDR1 and CDR2: MNHNY, SVGAGI (reference sequence). CDR3 length: 16 amino acids. With 8 bases removed from V and 0 bases from J, the gap between germline ends came to 19 bases.

This TCR was sampled from a female donor in good health and CMV-seronegative. Material for sequencing was PBMCs. The V and J genes are TRBV6-6 and TRBJ2-5; a possible D gene is TRBD1 (6 bases). The CDR3, as DNA: TGTGCCAGCGCCCTCCGTCTAGACAGGTACCAAGAGACCCAGTACTTC. Residues: CASALRLDRYQETQYF.